This TCR beta chain was captured in a study of cytomegalovirus exposure and HLA in healthy donors. The PCR had 60 Vbeta and 13 Jbeta primers. This table comes from immunoSEQ multiplex PCR, and its TCRdb copy is limited to in-frame clones, with some not included. This sample yields approximately 160,000 clones, of which about 76% are seen a single time; around 2.5% belongs to the top ten. CDR1 MNHEY and CDR2 SVGAGI come from the germline V gene. The V and J ends lost 0 bases and 8 bases respectively, with 14 bases between them. The CDR3 loop spans 16 amino acids. The TCR was taken from a woman aged 40 to 49 in good health and CMV-seropositive. Sequenced input: PBMCs. The V call is TRBV6-5, the J call TRBJ1-6; possibly TRBD1 for D (5 bases). The DNA of the CDR3 is TGTGCCAGCAGTTACTCCGCGGGGGGTGGAGATTCACCCCTCCACTTT. It translates to CASSYSAGGGDSPLHF.